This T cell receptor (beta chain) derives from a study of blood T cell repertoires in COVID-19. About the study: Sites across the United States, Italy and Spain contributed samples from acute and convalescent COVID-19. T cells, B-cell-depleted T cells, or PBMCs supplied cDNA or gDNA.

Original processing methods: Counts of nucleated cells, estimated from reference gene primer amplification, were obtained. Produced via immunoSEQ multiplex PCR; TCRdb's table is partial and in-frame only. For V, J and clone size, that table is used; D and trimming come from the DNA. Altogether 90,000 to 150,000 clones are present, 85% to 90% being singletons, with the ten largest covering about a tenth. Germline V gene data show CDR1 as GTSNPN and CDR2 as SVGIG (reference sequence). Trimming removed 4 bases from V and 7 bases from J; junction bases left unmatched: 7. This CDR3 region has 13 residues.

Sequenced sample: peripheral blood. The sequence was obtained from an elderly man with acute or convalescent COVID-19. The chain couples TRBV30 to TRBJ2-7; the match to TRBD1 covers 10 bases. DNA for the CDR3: TGTGCCTGGACACGGGGACAGGGGTCGGAGCAGTACTTC. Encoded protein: CAWTRGQGSEQYF.